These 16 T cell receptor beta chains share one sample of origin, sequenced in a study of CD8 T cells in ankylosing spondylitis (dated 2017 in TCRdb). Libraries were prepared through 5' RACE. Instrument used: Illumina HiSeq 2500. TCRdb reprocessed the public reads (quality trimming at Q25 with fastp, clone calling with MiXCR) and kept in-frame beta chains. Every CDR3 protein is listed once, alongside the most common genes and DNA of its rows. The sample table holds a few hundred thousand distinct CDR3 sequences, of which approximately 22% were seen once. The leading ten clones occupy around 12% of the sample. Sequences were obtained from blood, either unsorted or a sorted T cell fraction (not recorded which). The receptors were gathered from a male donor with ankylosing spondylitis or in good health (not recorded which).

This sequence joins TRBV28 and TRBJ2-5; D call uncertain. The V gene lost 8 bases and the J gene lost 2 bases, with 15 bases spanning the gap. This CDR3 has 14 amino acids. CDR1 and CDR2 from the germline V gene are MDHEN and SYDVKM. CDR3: CASSGWQAQETQYF. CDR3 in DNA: TGTGCCAGCTCCGGTTGGCAGGCACAAGAGACCCAGTACTTC. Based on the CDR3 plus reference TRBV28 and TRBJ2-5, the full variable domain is DVKVTQSSRYLVKRTGEKVFLECVQDMDHENMFWYRQDPGLGLRLIYFSYDVKMKEKGDIPEGYSVSREKKERFSLILESASTNQTSMYLCASSGWQAQETQYFGPGTRLLVL.

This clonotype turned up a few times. The chain's CDR3 is CASSRDGGYGSYEQYF. The CDR3 nucleotides are TGTGCCAGCAGCCGCGACGGGGGGTATGGTTCCTACGAGCAGTACTTC. The chain uses TRBV5-6 and TRBJ2-7, with 7 bases lining up with TRBD2. This CDR3 is 16 amino acids long. Germline CDR1 is SGHDT and CDR2 is YYEEEE. J gave up 1 base and V 4 bases, and 11 bases lay outside the gene matches.

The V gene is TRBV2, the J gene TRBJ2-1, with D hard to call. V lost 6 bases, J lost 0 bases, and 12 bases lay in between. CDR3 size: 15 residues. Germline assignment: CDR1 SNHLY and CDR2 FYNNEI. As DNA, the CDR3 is TGTGCCAGCAGCGTGTGGTGTAACTCCTACAATGAGCAGTTCTTC. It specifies CASSVWCNSYNEQFF.

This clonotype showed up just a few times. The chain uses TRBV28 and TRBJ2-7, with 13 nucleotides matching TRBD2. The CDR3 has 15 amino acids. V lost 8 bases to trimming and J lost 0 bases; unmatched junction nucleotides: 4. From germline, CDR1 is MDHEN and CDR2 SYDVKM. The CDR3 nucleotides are TGTGCCAGCTGGGGGACTAGCGGGGCCTCCTACGAGCAGTACTTC. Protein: CASWGTSGASYEQYF.

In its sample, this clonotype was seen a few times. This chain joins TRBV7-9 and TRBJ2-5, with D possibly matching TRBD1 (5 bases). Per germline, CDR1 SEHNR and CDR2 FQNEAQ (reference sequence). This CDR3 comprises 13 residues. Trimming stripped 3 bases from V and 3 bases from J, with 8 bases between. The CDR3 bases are TGTGCCAGCAGCTTCAAGACAGAAGAGACCCAGTACTTC. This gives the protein CASSFKTEETQYF.

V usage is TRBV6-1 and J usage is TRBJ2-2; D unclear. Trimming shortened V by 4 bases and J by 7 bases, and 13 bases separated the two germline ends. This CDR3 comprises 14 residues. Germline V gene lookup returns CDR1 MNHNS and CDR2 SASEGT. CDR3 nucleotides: TGTGCCAGCAGTGCAGGAAATACTGGCGGGGAGCTGTTTTTT. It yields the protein CASSAGNTGGELFF.

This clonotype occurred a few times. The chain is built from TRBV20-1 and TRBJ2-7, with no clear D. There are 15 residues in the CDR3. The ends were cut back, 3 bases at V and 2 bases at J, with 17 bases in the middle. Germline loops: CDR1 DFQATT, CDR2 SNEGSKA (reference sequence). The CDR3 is CSASLSFGQPYEQYF. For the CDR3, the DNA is TGCAGTGCTAGTTTAAGCTTTGGGCAGCCCTACGAGCAGTACTTC.

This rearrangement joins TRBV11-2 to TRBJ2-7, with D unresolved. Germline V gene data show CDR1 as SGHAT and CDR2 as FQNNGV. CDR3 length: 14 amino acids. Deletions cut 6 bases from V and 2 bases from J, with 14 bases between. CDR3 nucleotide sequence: TGTGCCAGCAGTCCCCCCGGCAGGACCTACGAGCAGTACTTC. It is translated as CASSPPGRTYEQYF.

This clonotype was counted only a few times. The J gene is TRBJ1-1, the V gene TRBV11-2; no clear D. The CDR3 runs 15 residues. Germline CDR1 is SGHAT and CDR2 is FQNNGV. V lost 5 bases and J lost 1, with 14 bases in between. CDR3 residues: CASSPTKVQNTEAFF. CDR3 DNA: TGTGCCAGCAGCCCCACCAAGGTACAGAACACTGAAGCTTTCTTT.

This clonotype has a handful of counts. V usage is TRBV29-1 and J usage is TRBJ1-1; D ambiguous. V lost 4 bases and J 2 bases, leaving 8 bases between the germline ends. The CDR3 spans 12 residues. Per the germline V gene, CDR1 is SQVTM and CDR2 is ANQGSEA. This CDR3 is CSVARENTEAFF. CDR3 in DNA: TGCAGCGTTGCCCGGGAAAACACTGAAGCTTTCTTT.

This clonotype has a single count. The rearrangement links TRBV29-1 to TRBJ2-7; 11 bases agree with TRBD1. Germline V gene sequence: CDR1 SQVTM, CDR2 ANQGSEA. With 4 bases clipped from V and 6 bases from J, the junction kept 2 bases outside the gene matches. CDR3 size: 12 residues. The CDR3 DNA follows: TGCAGCGTTGGGACAGGGGGCACCGAGCAGTACTTC. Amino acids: CSVGTGGTEQYF.

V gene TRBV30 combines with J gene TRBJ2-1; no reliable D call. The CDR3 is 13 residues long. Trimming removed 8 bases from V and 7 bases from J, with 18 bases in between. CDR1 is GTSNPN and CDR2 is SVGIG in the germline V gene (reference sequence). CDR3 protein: CAARADGSNEQFF. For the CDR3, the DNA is TGTGCCGCCCGGGCCGACGGGTCGAATGAGCAGTTCTTC.

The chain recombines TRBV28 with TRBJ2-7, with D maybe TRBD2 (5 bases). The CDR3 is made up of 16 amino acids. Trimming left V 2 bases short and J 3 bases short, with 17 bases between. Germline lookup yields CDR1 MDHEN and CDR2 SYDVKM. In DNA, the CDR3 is TGTGCCAGCAGTTTACGGGGAAGAGGATTGGGCTACGAGCAGTACTTC. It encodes CASSLRGRGLGYEQYF.

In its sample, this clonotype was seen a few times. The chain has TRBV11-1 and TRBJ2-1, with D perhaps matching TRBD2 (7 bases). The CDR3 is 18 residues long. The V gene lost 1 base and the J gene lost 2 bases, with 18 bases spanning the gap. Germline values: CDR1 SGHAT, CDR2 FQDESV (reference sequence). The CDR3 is CASSLVSPSRGPYNEQFF. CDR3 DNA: TGTGCCAGCAGCTTAGTGTCTCCGTCGCGGGGGCCCTACAATGAGCAGTTCTTC.

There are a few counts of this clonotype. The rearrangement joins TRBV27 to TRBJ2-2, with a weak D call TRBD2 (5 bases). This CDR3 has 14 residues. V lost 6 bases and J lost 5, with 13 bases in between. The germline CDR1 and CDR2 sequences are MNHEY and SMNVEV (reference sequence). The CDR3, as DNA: TGTGCCAGCAGGGGCAGGCCGGGGACCGGGGAGCTGTTTTTT. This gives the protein CASRGRPGTGELFF.

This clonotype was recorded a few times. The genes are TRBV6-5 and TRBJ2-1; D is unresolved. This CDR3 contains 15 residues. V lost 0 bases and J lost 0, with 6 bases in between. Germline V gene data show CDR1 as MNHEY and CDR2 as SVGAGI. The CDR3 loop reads CASSYSKSSYNEQFF. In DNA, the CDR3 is TGTGCCAGCAGTTACTCGAAGAGCTCCTACAATGAGCAGTTCTTC.